A single T cell receptor beta chain is shown here with its context. In the original analysis: Amplification from reference gene primers served as the basis for estimated nucleated cell counts. Here immunoSEQ multiplex PCR was the method, and the copy in TCRdb shows in-frame clones only, minus some. V and J calls plus clone size are reproduced from that table; the DNA served to infer D and trimming. The data contain some 110,000 clones, 70% to 85% of them singletons. This entry belongs to a study of blood T cell repertoires in COVID-19. In germline, CDR1 is WNHNN, CDR2 SYGVQD (reference sequence). The CDR3 sequence is 20 residues long. The V segment lost 1 base and the J segment 1 base; nucleotides outside the gene matches: 8.

The chain recombines TRBV10-1 with TRBJ2-2; TRBD2 agrees at 14 bases. The sequencing input was peripheral blood. The clonotype originates from a woman in her 70s with acute or convalescent COVID-19. The chain's CDR3 is CASSELPGLAGAMNTGELFF. The CDR3 DNA reads TGCGCCAGCAGTGAGTTACCGGGACTAGCGGGGGCCATGAACACCGGGGAGCTGTTTTTT.